This TCR beta chain came from a study of early T cells in non-severe SARS-CoV-2 infection. About the study: Chains were unpaired, as sequencing was done on bulk RNA from unsorted whole blood. Findings of the study overall: VDJdb-based annotation leaned toward anti-spike CD8 responses and missed private and CD4 specificities.

Attachment of unique molecular identifiers to individual cDNA molecules was performed. Each CDR3 protein is one row after TCRdb ran MiXCR on the 5' RACE reads. The table includes about 38,000 distinct CDR3 sequences, roughly 4.5% detected once. This CDR3 comprises 13 residues. Germline V gene sequence: CDR1 SGHAT, CDR2 FQNNGV. The ends were cut back, 5 bases at V and 2 bases at J, with 9 bases in the middle. Ten or more counts support this clonotype. The antigen remains unidentified. The source is an adult who was a healthcare worker with PCR-confirmed SARS-CoV-2 infection or an uninfected control (not recorded which). The chain joins TRBV11-2 to TRBJ2-5; D ambiguous. Sequenced: whole blood. The CDR3 loop is CASSRARQETQYF. The CDR3 DNA reads TGTGCCAGCAGCAGGGCCCGGCAAGAGACCCAGTACTTC.